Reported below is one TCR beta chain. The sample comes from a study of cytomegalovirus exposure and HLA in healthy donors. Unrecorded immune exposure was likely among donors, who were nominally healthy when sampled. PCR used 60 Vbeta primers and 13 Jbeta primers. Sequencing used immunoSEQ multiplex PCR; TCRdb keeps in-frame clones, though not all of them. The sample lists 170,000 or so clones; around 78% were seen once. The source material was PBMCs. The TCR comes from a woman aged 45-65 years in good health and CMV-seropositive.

The CDR3: CATSRDGRTARNEQFF. The CDR3 DNA reads TGTGCCACCAGCAGAGACGGCAGGACTGCGAGGAATGAGCAGTTCTTC. The chain is built from TRBV15 and TRBJ2-1, with D perhaps TRBD2 (5 bases). From germline, CDR1 is LNHNV and CDR2 YYDKDF (reference sequence). V gave up 0 bases and J gave up 7 bases, with 16 bases separating them. The CDR3 covers 16 residues.